The present entry profiles one T cell receptor beta chain with its context. This CDR3 spans 16 amino acids. Per the germline V gene, CDR1 is LGHDT and CDR2 is YNNKEL (reference sequence). Trimming at V came to 4 bases and at J to 4 bases, leaving 10 bases not matched to a gene. Authors' data handling: Estimation of nucleated cell counts was performed using reference gene primer amplification. Here immunoSEQ multiplex PCR was the method, and the copy in TCRdb shows in-frame clones only, minus some. That table furnishes V, J and clone size, whereas the DNA furnished D and trimming. This repertoire shows under 200,000 clones, approximately 80% found once; its top ten account for roughly 2.9%. The data originate from a study of blood T cell repertoires in COVID-19. Study-level background: The origin of the acute and convalescent COVID-19 samples was the United States, Italy and Spain. The cDNA or gDNA used as material had been derived from T cells, B-cell-depleted T cells, or PBMCs.

This rearrangement joins TRBV3-1 (or the pseudogene TRBV3-2) to TRBJ2-7; TRBD2 matches 10 bases. The sequence came from a woman aged 55 to 70 with acute or convalescent COVID-19. Sequences were obtained from peripheral blood. The CDR3 reads CASSPDTAGGRYEQYF. DNA for the CDR3: TGTGCCAGCAGCCCCGACACAGCGGGGGGGAGATACGAGCAGTACTTC.